These 12 T cell receptor beta chains originate from one sample sequenced in a study of shared clonotypes between healthy human individuals. Clones were sequenced by immunoSEQ multiplex PCR, and TCRdb holds only the in-frame ones, with some missing. The sample lists 700,000 or so clones; 55% to 75% were seen once. The sequencing input was memory CD4+ T cells sorted from blood. Subset denoted: CD45RA-negative fraction. These receptors were taken from a woman younger than 45 in good health.

V and J are TRBV7-9 and TRBJ2-1; no clear D gene. Per the germline V gene, CDR1 is SEHNR and CDR2 is FQNEAQ (reference sequence). The CDR3 is made up of 16 amino acids. The V end was cut by 6 bases, the J end by 1 base, with 16 bases between. The DNA of the CDR3 is TGTGCCAGCAGTGGCGTGGGTTCTACATCCTACAATGAGCAGTTCTTC. Translated, it gives CASSGVGSTSYNEQFF.

This rearrangement joins TRBV6-6 to TRBJ1-1; 8 bases agree with TRBD1. Germline CDR1 is MNHNY and CDR2 is SVGAGI (reference sequence). Losses at the gene ends were 4 bases for V and 4 bases for J; bases not matched to a gene: 2. This CDR3 has 13 amino acids. CDR3 nucleotides: TGTGCCAGCAGTTTAACAGGGGGCACTGAAGCTTTCTTT. Protein: CASSLTGGTEAFF.

The rearrangement links TRBV27 to TRBJ2-1; the D gene is possibly TRBD2 (5 bases). The CDR3 consists of 14 residues. Per germline, CDR1 MNHEY and CDR2 SMNVEV (reference sequence). Trimming cost V 2 bases and J 3 bases, with 8 bases left between them. DNA for the CDR3: TGTGCCAGCAGTTTAACGGGAAACTACAATGAGCAGTTCTTC. Its translation is CASSLTGNYNEQFF.

The genes are TRBV30 and TRBJ1-1; 8 nucleotides align to TRBD1. The CDR3 spans 14 residues. Germline V gene lookup returns CDR1 GTSNPN and CDR2 SVGIG (reference sequence). V lost 0 bases and J lost 5; bases outside the gene matches: 5. CDR3 DNA sequence: TGTGCCTGGAGTGTAACAGGGGGGGGGACTGAAGCTTTCTTT. Amino acids: CAWSVTGGGTEAFF.

In this sample, this clone turned up a few times. CDR3 bases: TGTGCCAGTAGTGCGGGACAGGGCCTCAATCAGCCCCAGCATTTT. It specifies CASSAGQGLNQPQHF. The chain carries TRBV19 and TRBJ1-5, with 9 bases lining up with TRBD1. Looked up from germline, CDR1 is LNHDA and CDR2 is SQIVND (reference sequence). Trimming took 5 bases from V and 3 from J; bases not matched to a gene: 5. The CDR3 spans 15 residues. Complete variable domain (other parts from reference TRBV19 and TRBJ1-5): DGGITQSPKYLFRKEGQNVTLSCEQNLNHDAMYWYRQDPGQGLRLIYYSQIVNDFQKGDIAEGYSVSREKKESFPLTVTSAQKNPTAFYLCASSAGQGLNQPQHFGDGTRLSIL.

The chain is built from TRBV5-4 and TRBJ2-1; 8 bases fit TRBD2. The CDR3 is 15 amino acids. Germline V lookup: CDR1 SGHNT, CDR2 YYREEE (reference sequence). With V trimmed by 2 bases and J by 2 bases, 3 bases remained unmatched. CDR3 nucleotides: TGTGCCAGCAGCTTTAATAGCGGGGCCTACAATGAGCAGTTCTTC. Translation: CASSFNSGAYNEQFF.

V and J are TRBV20-1 and TRBJ2-5; D ambiguous. The CDR3 is 11 amino acids. Germline assignment: CDR1 DFQATT and CDR2 SNEGSKA (reference sequence). The ends were cut back, 8 bases at V and 5 bases at J, with 12 bases in the middle. CDR3 loop: CSSGRLETQYF. CDR3 nucleotides: TGCAGTTCGGGCAGGCTGGAGACCCAGTACTTC.

This clone was detected only once. The chain combines TRBV2 with TRBJ1-5; maybe TRBD1 (5 bases). V lost 6 bases and J lost 5, with 20 bases in between. CDR1 and CDR2 (germline): SNHLY, FYNNEI. The CDR3 spans 16 residues. CDR3 amino acids: CASSPGGGKVDQPQHF. In DNA form, the CDR3 reads TGTGCCAGCAGCCCCGGGGGGGGGAAGGTGGATCAGCCCCAGCATTTT.

This clone was picked up one time. V usage is TRBV5-1 and J usage is TRBJ2-1, with D possibly being TRBD2 (5 bases). CDR1 is SGHRS and CDR2 is YFSETQ in the germline V gene. This CDR3 spans 12 amino acids. Trimming left V 2 bases short and J 7 bases short, with 7 bases between. The CDR3 sequence: CASSFRGNEQFF. DNA of the CDR3: TGCGCCAGCAGCTTTCGAGGGAATGAGCAGTTCTTC. Supplemented by reference TRBV5-1 and TRBJ2-1, the full variable domain reads KAGVTQTPRYLIKTRGQQVTLSCSPISGHRSVSWYQQTPGQGLQFLFEYFSETQRNKGNFPGRFSGRQFSNSRSEMNVSTLELGDSALYLCASSFRGNEQFFGPGTRLTVL.

DNA of the CDR3: TGCGCCAGCAGCTTGGACCCGACTAGCGGGGGACTCTACGAGCAGTACTTC. This encodes CASSLDPTSGGLYEQYF. This rearrangement joins TRBV5-1 to TRBJ2-7; 12 nucleotides line up with TRBD2. CDR3 size: 17 residues. The germline V gene encodes CDR1 SGHRS and CDR2 YFSETQ. J gave up 3 bases and V 0 bases, and 7 bases lay outside the gene matches.

This clone occurred once. V usage is TRBV19 and J usage is TRBJ2-3; D is unclear. This CDR3 contains 11 residues. V lost 6 bases and J 7 bases, leaving 8 bases between the germline ends. CDR1 LNHDA and CDR2 SQIVND come from the germline V gene (reference sequence). In DNA form, the CDR3 reads TGTGCCAGTAGCCCGGGCCATACGCAGTATTTT. Translated: CASSPGHTQYF.

The rearrangement joins TRBV29-1 to TRBJ2-2; D is possibly TRBD1 (5 bases). The CDR3 length is 13 residues. Germline V gives CDR1 SQVTM, CDR2 ANQGSEA. V was trimmed by 5 bases and J by 5 bases, leaving 12 bases between them. CDR3 loop: CSVKVDSTGELFF. As DNA, the CDR3 is TGCAGCGTTAAGGTAGACAGTACCGGGGAGCTGTTTTTT.